The rows below give T cell receptor beta chains drawn from one sample of a study of blood T cell repertoires in COVID-19. Sequencing was performed with immunoSEQ multiplex PCR; in TCRdb, only in-frame clones are kept and a portion is missing. The table shows about 210,000 clones, with 85% to 90% occurring only once. Sequenced sample: peripheral blood. These receptors were taken from a man in his sixties with acute or convalescent COVID-19. CDR3s include the opening cysteine and the closing phenylalanine or tryptophan. A D gene is named only where the DNA matches it firmly. Some rows have no size entry. The others give once, few or many, or a class for an expanded clone.

clone size	V gene	D gene	J gene	CDR3 protein	CDR3 DNA
.	TRBV24-1	.	TRBJ2-7	CATSDPLTYEQYF	TGTGCCACCAGTGATCCTTTAACCTACGAGCAGTACTTC
once	TRBV24-1	.	TRBJ1-5	CATSVGSQPQHF	TGTGCCACCAGTGTTGGGAGTCAGCCCCAGCATTTT
.	TRBV7-9	TRBD2	TRBJ2-2	CASTTHKTSANTGELFF	TGTGCCAGCACCACTCACAAGACTAGCGCGAACACCGGGGAGCTGTTTTTT
.	TRBV9	.	TRBJ1-1	CASSPAHMGGAFF	TGTGCCAGCAGCCCCGCCCATATGGGGGGAGCTTTCTTT
.	TRBV10-2	.	TRBJ1-2	CATSLDSDYGYTF	TGCGCCACCTCCCTGGACTCGGACTATGGCTACACCTTC
once	TRBV9	.	TRBJ2-5	CASSPRGDSLRETQYF	TGTGCCAGCAGCCCACGCGGGGACTCCCTCCGAGAGACCCAGTACTTC
few	TRBV5-1	.	TRBJ1-1	CASSLVMAGAGDTEAFF	TGCGCCAGCAGCCTGGTGATGGCAGGGGCCGGGGACACTGAAGCTTTCTTT
.	TRBV5-6	.	TRBJ1-6	CASSPGGGFDGDSPLHF	TGTGCCAGCAGCCCCGGGGGGGGATTCGATGGGGATTCACCCCTCCACTTT
.	TRBV6-4	.	TRBJ1-1	CASSERRDTEAFF	TGTGCCAGCAGTGAACGACGGGACACTGAAGCTTTCTTT
.	TRBV5-4	.	TRBJ2-7	CASSFGGKSSYEQYF	TGTGCCAGCAGCTTCGGCGGCAAGAGCTCCTACGAGCAGTACTTC
.	TRBV3-1/TRBV3-2	.	TRBJ1-2	CASSQENPSNHGYTF	TGTGCCAGCAGCCAAGAAAACCCGAGTAATCATGGCTACACCTTC
.	TRBV6-4	.	TRBJ2-1	CASSDAFYNEQFF	TGTGCCAGCAGTGATGCGTTTTACAATGAGCAGTTCTTC
.	TRBV19	TRBD1	TRBJ2-7	CASSSGQGGYEQYF	TGTGCCAGTAGTTCGGGACAGGGCGGCTACGAGCAGTACTTC
.	TRBV19	TRBD1	TRBJ1-5	CASSMGQINSNQPQHF	TGTGCCAGTAGTATGGGACAGATCAATAGCAATCAGCCCCAGCATTTT
.	TRBV29-1	.	TRBJ2-7	CSVGRDTLYEQYF	TGCAGCGTCGGCCGGGACACCCTCTACGAGCAGTACTTC
few	TRBV3-1/TRBV3-2	.	TRBJ1-5	CASSQDLRNQPQHF	TGTGCCAGCAGCCAAGATTTGCGGAATCAGCCCCAGCATTTT
.	TRBV7-2	TRBD1	TRBJ2-7	CASSYQGDRVYEQYF	TGTGCCAGCAGCTACCAGGGCGACAGGGTCTACGAGCAGTACTTC
.	TRBV28	TRBD1	TRBJ1-2	CASRETGTGAIGYTF	TGTGCCAGCAGAGAGACCGGGACAGGGGCTATAGGCTACACCTTC
.	TRBV10-3	.	TRBJ1-2	CAISDTLLGDGYTF	TGTGCCATCAGTGATACCCTTCTCGGGGATGGCTACACCTTC
.	TRBV25-1	TRBD1	TRBJ2-2	CASSEFTGGTGELFF	TGTGCCAGCAGTGAATTTACAGGGGGGACCGGGGAGCTGTTTTTT
.	TRBV28	.	TRBJ1-1	CASTRRGGRDTEAFF	TGTGCCAGCACCCGAAGAGGAGGTCGCGACACTGAAGCTTTCTTT
.	TRBV6-2/TRBV6-3	.	TRBJ1-6	CASSPAGNSPLHF	TGTGCCAGCAGCCCGGCCGGGAATTCACCCCTCCACTTT
.	TRBV5-6	TRBD1	TRBJ1-2	CASSPAGTGSLYGYTF	TGTGCCAGCAGCCCGGCAGGGACAGGGAGTCTCTATGGCTACACCTTC
.	TRBV19	TRBD1	TRBJ1-5	CASSDRDRNQPQHF	TGTGCCAGTAGTGACCGGGACAGGAATCAGCCCCAGCATTTT
.	TRBV3-1/TRBV3-2	TRBD2	TRBJ2-3	CASSEARGGPVGTDTQYF	TGTGCCAGCAGCGAGGCGCGGGGGGGCCCCGTTGGCACAGATACGCAGTATTTT
.	TRBV19	.	TRBJ1-4	CASSTGGATNEKLFF	TGTGCCAGTAGTACGGGCGGGGCCACTAATGAAAAACTGTTTTTT
.	TRBV6-5	TRBD1	TRBJ1-2	CASSSAGGYGYTF	TGTGCCAGCAGTTCTGCAGGGGGGTATGGCTACACCTTC
.	TRBV27	TRBD2	TRBJ2-1	CASSPRTSGGAGEQFF	TGTGCCAGCAGCCCTAGGACTAGCGGGGGGGCGGGTGAGCAGTTCTTC
.	TRBV3-1/TRBV3-2	.	TRBJ2-1	CASSQGGARDEQFF	TGTGCCAGCAGCCAAGGGGGAGCGCGGGATGAGCAGTTCTTC
.	TRBV19	.	TRBJ2-6	CASSTKHSFSGANVLTF	TGTGCCAGTAGTACCAAACACAGCTTCTCTGGGGCCAACGTCCTGACTTTC
.	TRBV5-5	TRBD2	TRBJ2-5	CASSLLAGDPRETQYF	TGTGCCAGCAGCTTGCTAGCGGGGGACCCCCGGGAGACCCAGTACTTC
.	TRBV18	.	TRBJ2-5	CASSQTQGETQYF	TGTGCCAGCTCACAAACACAGGGAGAGACCCAGTACTTC
.	TRBV11-2	TRBD1	TRBJ1-1	CASSPTNDRDVEAFF	TGTGCCAGCAGTCCCACGAATGACAGGGATGTTGAAGCTTTCTTT
.	TRBV6-5	.	TRBJ2-1	CALGAGWDEQFF	TGTGCCCTAGGCGCCGGTTGGGATGAGCAGTTCTTC
.	TRBV6-5	.	TRBJ1-3	CASSYSKGGAGNTIYF	TGTGCCAGCAGTTACTCGAAGGGGGGGGCCGGAAACACCATATATTTT
.	TRBV5-1	.	TRBJ2-7	CASSLLLGAGNYEQYF	TGCGCCAGCAGCTTGCTTTTGGGGGCCGGGAACTACGAGCAGTACTTC